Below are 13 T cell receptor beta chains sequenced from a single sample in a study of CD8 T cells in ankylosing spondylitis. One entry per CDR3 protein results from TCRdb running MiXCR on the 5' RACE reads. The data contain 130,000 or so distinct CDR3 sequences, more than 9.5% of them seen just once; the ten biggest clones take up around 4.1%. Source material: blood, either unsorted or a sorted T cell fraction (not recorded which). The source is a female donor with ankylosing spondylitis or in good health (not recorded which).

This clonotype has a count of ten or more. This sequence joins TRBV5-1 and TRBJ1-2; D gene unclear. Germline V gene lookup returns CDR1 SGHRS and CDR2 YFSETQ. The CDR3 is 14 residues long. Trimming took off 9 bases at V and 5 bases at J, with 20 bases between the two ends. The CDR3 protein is CATTAGDRGYGYTF. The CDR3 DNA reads TGCGCCACCACCGCGGGAGATAGAGGATATGGCTACACCTTC.

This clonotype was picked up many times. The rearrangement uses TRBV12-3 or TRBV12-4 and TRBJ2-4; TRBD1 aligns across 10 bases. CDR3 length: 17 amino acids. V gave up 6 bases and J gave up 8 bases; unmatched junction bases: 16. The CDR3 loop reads CASSFKVRQGARDIQYF. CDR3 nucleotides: TGTGCCAGCAGCTTTAAGGTTCGACAGGGGGCGAGGGACATTCAGTACTTC.

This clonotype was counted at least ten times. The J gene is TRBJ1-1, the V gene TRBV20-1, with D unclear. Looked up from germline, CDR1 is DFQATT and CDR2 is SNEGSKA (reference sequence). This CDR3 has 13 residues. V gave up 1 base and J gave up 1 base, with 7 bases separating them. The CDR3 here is CSARADGNTEAFF. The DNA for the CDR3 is TGCAGTGCTAGAGCCGACGGGAACACTGAAGCTTTCTTT.

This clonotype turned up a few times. CDR3 bases: TGTGCCAGCAGCCCCCAGGGGGGGCGCGCAGATACGCAGTATTTT. It yields the protein CASSPQGGRADTQYF. The chain carries TRBV14 and TRBJ2-3, with D perhaps given as TRBD1 or TRBD2 (7 bases each). Germline V gene lookup returns CDR1 SGHDN and CDR2 FVKESK. The CDR3 is made up of 15 amino acids. Trimming took off 4 bases at V and 4 bases at J, with 15 bases between the two ends.

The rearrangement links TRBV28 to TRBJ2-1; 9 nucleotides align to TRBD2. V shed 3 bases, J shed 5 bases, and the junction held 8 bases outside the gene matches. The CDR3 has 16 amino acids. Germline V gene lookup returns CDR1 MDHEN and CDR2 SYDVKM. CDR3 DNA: TGTGCCAGCAGTTTTGTCGGCGGGGGGGTTCACAATGAGCAGTTCTTC. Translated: CASSFVGGGVHNEQFF.

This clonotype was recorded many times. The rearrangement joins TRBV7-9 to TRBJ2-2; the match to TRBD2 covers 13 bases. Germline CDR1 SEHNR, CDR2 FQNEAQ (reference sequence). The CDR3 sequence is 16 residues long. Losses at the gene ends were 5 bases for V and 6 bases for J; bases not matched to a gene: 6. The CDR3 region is CASSLTSGRQAGELFF. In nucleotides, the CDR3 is TGTGCCAGCAGCCTGACTAGCGGGAGGCAGGCCGGGGAGCTGTTTTTT.

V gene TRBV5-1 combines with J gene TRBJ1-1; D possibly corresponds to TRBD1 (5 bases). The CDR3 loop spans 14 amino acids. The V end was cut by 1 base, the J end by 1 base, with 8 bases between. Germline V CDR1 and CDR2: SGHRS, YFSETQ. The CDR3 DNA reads TGCGCCAGCAGCTTGCCCGGGGGGAACACTGAAGCTTTCTTT. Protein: CASSLPGGNTEAFF.

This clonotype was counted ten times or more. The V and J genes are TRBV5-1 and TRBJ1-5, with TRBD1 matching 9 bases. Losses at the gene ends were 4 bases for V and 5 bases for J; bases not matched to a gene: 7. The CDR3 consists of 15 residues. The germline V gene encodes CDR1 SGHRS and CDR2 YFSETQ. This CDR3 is CASSPGQGSDQPQHF. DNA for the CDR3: TGCGCCAGCAGCCCGGGACAGGGATCGGATCAGCCCCAGCATTTT.

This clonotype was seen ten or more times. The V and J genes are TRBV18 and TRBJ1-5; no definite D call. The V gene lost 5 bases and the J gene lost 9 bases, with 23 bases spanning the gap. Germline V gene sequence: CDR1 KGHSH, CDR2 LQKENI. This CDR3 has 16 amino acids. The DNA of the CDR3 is TGTGCCAGCTCATCTCGACCGGGTATGATCAATAGGCCCCAGCATTTT. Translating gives CASSSRPGMINRPQHF.

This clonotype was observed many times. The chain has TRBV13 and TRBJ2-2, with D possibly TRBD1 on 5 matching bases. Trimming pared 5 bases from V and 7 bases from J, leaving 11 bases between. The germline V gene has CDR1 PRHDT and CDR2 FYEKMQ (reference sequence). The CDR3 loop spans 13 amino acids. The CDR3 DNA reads TGTGCCAGCAGCCCCAGGGCGGACGGGGAGCTGTTTTTT. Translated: CASSPRADGELFF.

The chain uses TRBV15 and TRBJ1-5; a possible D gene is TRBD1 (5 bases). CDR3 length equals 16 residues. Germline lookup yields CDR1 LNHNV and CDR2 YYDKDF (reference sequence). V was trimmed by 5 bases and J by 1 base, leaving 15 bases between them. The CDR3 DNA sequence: TGTGCCACCAGCGCCCTTAGGAGGGGAAGCAATCAGCCCCAGCATTTT. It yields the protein CATSALRRGSNQPQHF.

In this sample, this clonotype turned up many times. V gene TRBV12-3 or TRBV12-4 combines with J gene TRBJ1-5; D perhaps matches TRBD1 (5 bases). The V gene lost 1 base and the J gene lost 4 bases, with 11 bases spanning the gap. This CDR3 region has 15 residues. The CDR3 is CASSLGGTLNQPQHF. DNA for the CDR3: TGTGCCAGCAGTTTAGGAGGGACGCTTAATCAGCCCCAGCATTTT.

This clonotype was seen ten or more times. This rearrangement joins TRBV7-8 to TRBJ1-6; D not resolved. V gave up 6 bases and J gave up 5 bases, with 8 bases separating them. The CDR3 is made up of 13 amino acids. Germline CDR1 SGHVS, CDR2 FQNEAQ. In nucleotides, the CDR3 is TGTGCCAGCAGAGGGTTGGATAATTCACCCCTCCACTTT. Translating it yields CASRGLDNSPLHF.